This T cell receptor beta chain stems from a study of shared clonotypes between healthy human individuals. Unsorted PBMC DNA was run through sequencing on ten immunoSEQ deep assay plates. The repertoire was sequenced with immunoSEQ multiplex PCR; TCRdb's copy has only in-frame clones and lacks some. The sample consists of under 600,000 clones, about 80% of them appearing once. This CDR3 is 14 amino acids long. From germline, CDR1 is SGHNT and CDR2 YENEEA. The trim removed 4 bases at V and 5 bases at J, leaving 4 bases unmatched. A few counts support this clone. Free of recent acute infections or vaccinations, the donors were healthy HIV-negative adults. Those who donated, Caucasian adults without exception, all lived in Nashville, Tennessee.

The clonotype originates from a woman aged 40 to 50 in good health. Some clones in this sample may be carry-over from other donors' samples. Sequenced: PBMCs. The chain employs TRBV11-3 and TRBJ2-7; 11 bases align to TRBD1. This CDR3 reads CASSSRTGGDEQYF. DNA of the CDR3: TGTGCCAGCAGCTCCCGGACAGGGGGCGACGAGCAGTACTTC.